The 29 T cell receptor beta chains reported below all come from one sample, sequenced in a study of cytomegalovirus exposure and HLA in healthy donors. The PCR ran on 60 Vbeta and 13 Jbeta primers. The table came from immunoSEQ multiplex PCR; TCRdb's copy has only in-frame clones and leaves some out. The sample yields 150,000 to 200,000 clones, approximately 80% seen once. The sequencing sample was made of PBMCs. These receptors were collected from a girl aged 5 to 17 in good health and CMV-seropositive.

This clone showed up just a few times. V usage is TRBV2 and J usage is TRBJ2-2; TRBD1 might be the D (6 bases). This CDR3 has 14 residues. Trimming took off 6 bases at V and 6 bases at J, with 14 bases between the two ends. Germline V CDR1 and CDR2: SNHLY, FYNNEI. CDR3: CASSRGQLSGELFF. CDR3 nucleotides: TGTGCCAGCAGCCGCGGACAGTTGTCCGGGGAGCTGTTTTTT. Full variable domain (remainder filled in from reference TRBV2 and TRBJ2-2): EPEVTQTPSHQVTQMGQEVILRCVPISNHLYFYWYRQILGQKVEFLVSFYNNEISEKSEIFDDQFSVERPDGSNFTLKIRSTKLEDSAMYFCASSRGQLSGELFFGEGSRLTVL.

The chain couples TRBV11-2 to TRBJ2-7; D might be TRBD2 (5 bases). This CDR3 has 14 residues. The V gene's germline CDR1 is SGHAT and CDR2 FQNNGV. V lost 3 bases and J lost 2, with 11 bases in between. CDR3: CASSFSSGPYEQYF. In DNA, the CDR3 is TGTGCCAGCAGCTTTTCCAGCGGACCCTACGAGCAGTACTTC.

J is TRBJ2-1 and V is TRBV19; D not certain. Trimming removed 2 bases from V and 5 bases from J, with 7 bases in between. Germline V gene data show CDR1 as LNHDA and CDR2 as SQIVND (reference sequence). This CDR3 is built from 13 residues. CDR3 residues: CASSITSDNEQFF. The DNA for the CDR3 is TGTGCCAGTAGTATAACTTCTGACAATGAGCAGTTCTTC.

With respect to this clone: Other DNA variants within this sample encode the same CDR3. V and J are TRBV5-1 and TRBJ2-3; D gene ambiguous. Germline V CDR1 and CDR2: SGHRS, YFSETQ. Trimming removed 0 bases at V and 0 bases at J, with 8 bases between. This CDR3 spans 15 amino acids. The CDR3 is CASSLDSSSTDTQYF. CDR3 nucleotide sequence: TGCGCCAGCAGCTTGGACAGTTCTAGCACAGATACGCAGTATTTT.

This sequence joins TRBV19 and TRBJ1-2; 9 bases fit TRBD1. Germline lookup yields CDR1 LNHDA and CDR2 SQIVND (reference sequence). The junction had 14 bases not matched to a gene; V was cut back by 7 bases and J by 8 bases. This CDR3 is built from 15 residues. CDR3 sequence: CASNLQTGGVEGYTF. DNA for the CDR3: TGTGCCAGTAATCTACAAACAGGGGGCGTTGAAGGCTACACCTTC.

This clone occurred a few times. CDR3 in amino acids: CATNPDRKNQPQHF. In nucleotides, the CDR3 is TGTGCCACCAACCCGGACAGGAAAAATCAGCCCCAGCATTTT. The chain couples TRBV6-5 to TRBJ1-5, with TRBD1 identical over 7 bases. This CDR3 has 14 residues. The V and J ends lost 10 bases and 4 bases, in that order; junction bases with no gene match: 10. The germline CDR1 and CDR2 sequences are MNHEY and SVGAGI.

This clone was picked up a small number of times. This sequence joins TRBV10-1 and TRBJ2-7; 11 nucleotides align to TRBD2. The germline CDR1 and CDR2 sequences are WNHNN and SYGVQD (reference sequence). Trimming cost V 6 bases and J 7 bases; bases outside gene matches: 17. The CDR3 runs to 17 residues. Here the CDR3 reads CASRRLAGQPPTREQYF. CDR3 sequence (DNA): TGCGCCAGCAGGAGACTAGCGGGGCAACCCCCCACAAGGGAGCAGTACTTC.

This chain connects TRBV29-1 to TRBJ2-7; 10 nucleotides line up with TRBD2. V trimming: 5 bases; J trimming: 7 bases; junction bases outside the gene matches: 11. The CDR3 consists of 14 residues. Germline V gives CDR1 SQVTM, CDR2 ANQGSEA. The CDR3 reads CSVLAGASAVEQYF. The DNA for the CDR3 is TGCAGCGTTCTAGCGGGAGCCTCGGCGGTGGAGCAGTACTTC.

A few counts support this clone. The chain couples TRBV7-2 to TRBJ1-2; TRBD1 agrees at 7 bases. The CDR3 has 15 residues. Germline assignment: CDR1 SGHTA and CDR2 FQGNSA. V shed 5 bases and J 7 bases; nucleotides not matched to a gene: 13. CDR3 DNA: TGTGCCAGCAGCACCCTCAGACAGGGAACGAGTGGCTACACCTTC. It codes for CASSTLRQGTSGYTF.

The rearrangement links TRBV27 to TRBJ1-1, with D perhaps matching TRBD1 (6 bases). The CDR3 runs to 14 residues. Germline V gives CDR1 MNHEY, CDR2 SMNVEV (reference sequence). V lost 8 bases, J lost 6 bases, and 19 bases lay in between. CDR3 nucleotides: TGTGCCAGCCAGCCGGGGGGCTCGGGCGCTGAAGCTTTCTTT. The encoded protein is CASQPGGSGAEAFF.

Notes on this clone: Other DNA sequences from this sample encode an identical CDR3 as well. The genes are TRBV30 and TRBJ1-5; no reliable D call. CDR3 length equals 13 residues. V was trimmed by 0 bases and J by 2 bases, leaving 5 bases between them. The V gene's germline CDR1 is GTSNPN and CDR2 SVGIG (reference sequence). The CDR3 here is CAWSVEGNQPQHF. As DNA, the CDR3 is TGTGCCTGGAGTGTAGAGGGCAATCAGCCCCAGCATTTT. The full variable domain, completed using reference TRBV30 and TRBJ1-5, is SQTIHQWPATLVQPVGSPLSLECTVEGTSNPNLYWYRQAAGRGLQLLFYSVGIGQISSEVPQNLSASRPQDRQFILSSKKLLLSDSGFYLCAWSVEGNQPQHFGDGTRLSIL.

The chain carries TRBV16 and TRBJ2-7; TRBD2 matches 7 bases. Germline V CDR1 and CDR2: KGHSY, FQNENV. With 0 bases clipped from V and 1 base from J, the junction kept 3 bases outside the gene matches. The CDR3 has 15 residues. CDR3 in DNA: TGTGCCAGCAGCCAATCGGCTAGCGGATCCTACGAGCAGTACTTC. Its protein is CASSQSASGSYEQYF.

This chain links TRBV10-3 with TRBJ1-5; TRBD1 agrees at 9 bases. The CDR3 has 16 amino acids. V gave up 1 base and J gave up 4 bases; unmatched junction bases: 5. CDR1 and CDR2 from the germline V gene are ENHRY and SYGVKD. The CDR3 loop is CAISEWGQGLNQPQHF. The CDR3 DNA follows: TGTGCCATCAGTGAGTGGGGACAGGGTTTAAATCAGCCCCAGCATTTT.

The gene calls are TRBV7-9 and TRBJ2-5; 8 bases line up with TRBD2. The trim removed 4 bases at V and 2 bases at J, leaving 12 bases unmatched. The CDR3 runs 17 residues. Germline values: CDR1 SEHNR, CDR2 FQNEAQ (reference sequence). The CDR3 sequence: CASSWLREAPIQETQYF. For the CDR3, the DNA is TGTGCCAGCAGCTGGCTGCGGGAGGCGCCCATACAAGAGACCCAGTACTTC. Together with reference TRBV7-9 and TRBJ2-5, the CDR3 gives the full variable domain: DTGVSQNPRHKITKRGQNVTFRCDPISEHNRLYWYRQTLGQGPEFLTYFQNEAQLEKSRLLSDRFSAERPKGSFSTLEIQRTEQGDSAMYLCASSWLREAPIQETQYFGPGTRLLVL.

The chain recombines TRBV11-2 with TRBJ1-1; D is unresolved. Germline CDR1 is SGHAT and CDR2 is FQNNGV. Trimming cost V 4 bases and J 0 bases, with 6 bases left between them. The CDR3 is made up of 13 amino acids. The chain's CDR3 is CASSSTLNTEAFF. The CDR3 nucleotides read TGTGCCAGCAGCTCGACATTGAACACTGAAGCTTTCTTT.

V usage is TRBV15 and J usage is TRBJ2-7; 8 bases map to TRBD1. Per the germline V gene, CDR1 is LNHNV and CDR2 is YYDKDF (reference sequence). The CDR3 sequence is 16 residues long. V lost 1 base and J lost 2; bases outside the gene matches: 7. The DNA of the CDR3 is TGTGCCACCAGCAGAGGTGGGACAGGCAAAACCTACGAGCAGTACTTC. As protein: CATSRGGTGKTYEQYF.

CDR3 protein: CASSPEVTDTQYF. The CDR3 nucleotides read TGCGCCAGCAGCCCCGAGGTGACAGATACGCAGTATTTT. J is TRBJ2-3 and V is TRBV5-1, with unresolved D. Trimming left V 4 bases short and J 3 bases short, with 9 bases between. Germline-derived CDR1 and CDR2 are SGHRS and YFSETQ. The CDR3 is 13 residues long.

The chain couples TRBV4-2 to TRBJ2-7, with 8 bases matching TRBD1. V shed 0 bases, J shed 5 bases, and the junction held 9 bases outside the gene matches. This CDR3 has 16 residues. Germline V gene data show CDR1 as LGHNA and CDR2 as YNFKEQ. CDR3 in DNA: TGTGCCAGCAGCCAAGATCGGCCTGACAGGGGTAACGAGCAGTACTTC. Its translation: CASSQDRPDRGNEQYF.

The chain carries TRBV7-9 and TRBJ2-1; the match to TRBD2 covers 10 bases. Germline V CDR1 and CDR2: SEHNR, FQNEAQ (reference sequence). V was clipped by 2 bases and J by 7 bases; unmatched bases: 14. The CDR3 loop spans 18 amino acids. The CDR3 bases are TGTGCCAGCAGCTTACCCCTGGGTCTAGCGGGAGTAGGGAATGAGCAGTTCTTC. Amino acid sequence: CASSLPLGLAGVGNEQFF. Filled out from reference TRBV7-9 and TRBJ2-1, the complete variable domain reads DTGVSQNPRHKITKRGQNVTFRCDPISEHNRLYWYRQTLGQGPEFLTYFQNEAQLEKSRLLSDRFSAERPKGSFSTLEIQRTEQGDSAMYLCASSLPLGLAGVGNEQFFGPGTRLTVL.

The chain couples TRBV2 to TRBJ2-2; a possible D gene is TRBD2 (6 bases). Trimming pared 9 bases from V and 7 bases from J, leaving 18 bases between. CDR1 and CDR2 from the germline V gene are SNHLY and FYNNEI. This CDR3 has 14 residues. CDR3 loop: CASIPLEGIGELFF. Written as DNA, the CDR3 is TGTGCCAGTATACCCTTGGAGGGTATCGGGGAGCTGTTTTTT.

This chain uses TRBV6-1 with TRBJ2-7, with 11 bases that match TRBD2. J lost 4 bases, V lost 2 bases, and 10 bases had no gene match. This CDR3 is built from 17 residues. Germline V gene sequence: CDR1 MNHNS, CDR2 SASEGT. The chain's CDR3 is CASSESGLAVLGYEQYF. CDR3 bases: TGTGCCAGCAGTGAATCGGGACTAGCGGTTCTGGGGTACGAGCAGTACTTC.

This clone was observed a single time. The chain links TRBV19 to TRBJ1-5; D may be TRBD1 (5 bases). Germline V lookup: CDR1 LNHDA, CDR2 SQIVND (reference sequence). Trimming stripped 6 bases from V and 3 bases from J, with 15 bases between. The CDR3 extends over 15 amino acids. In DNA, the CDR3 is TGTGCCAGTAGGGGCCAACAGGAGCTCAATCAGCCCCAGCATTTT. It specifies CASRGQQELNQPQHF. The full variable domain, rest sourced from reference TRBV19 and TRBJ1-5, is DGGITQSPKYLFRKEGQNVTLSCEQNLNHDAMYWYRQDPGQGLRLIYYSQIVNDFQKGDIAEGYSVSREKKESFPLTVTSAQKNPTAFYLCASRGQQELNQPQHFGDGTRLSIL.

The chain couples TRBV10-2 to TRBJ2-4; D may be TRBD1 (5 bases). CDR1 is WSHSY, CDR2 SAAADI, per germline. The CDR3 runs 16 residues. V was trimmed by 7 bases and J by 0 bases, leaving 16 bases between them. The CDR3 nucleotides are TGCGCCAGCAAACTTACAGGAGTACTAGCCAAAAACATTCAGTACTTC. As protein: CASKLTGVLAKNIQYF.

The chain joins TRBV12-5 to TRBJ2-5, with TRBD1 matching over 9 bases. Germline CDR1 LGHNT, CDR2 FRNRAP. The CDR3 consists of 15 residues. V was pared by 4 bases and J by 5 bases, with 8 bases of the junction left unmatched. CDR3 residues: CASGSPGQGGETQYF. The CDR3 DNA follows: TGTGCTAGTGGTTCCCCGGGACAGGGTGGGGAGACCCAGTACTTC.

The chain couples TRBV4-1 to TRBJ2-7, with 7 nucleotides matching TRBD1. The length of the CDR3 is 16 residues. Unmatched junction bases numbered 11, after V lost 4 bases and J lost 2 bases. Germline assignment: CDR1 MGHRA and CDR2 YSYEKL. The CDR3, as DNA: TGCGCCAGCAGCCCAGTACCGGGACAGACGGCCTACGAGCAGTACTTC. Protein: CASSPVPGQTAYEQYF.

This clone was detected once. The rearrangement uses TRBV27 and TRBJ2-7; 7 bases match TRBD2. CDR3 length: 15 amino acids. Germline V gene lookup returns CDR1 MNHEY and CDR2 SMNVEV (reference sequence). Losses at the gene ends were 7 bases for V and 3 bases for J; bases not matched to a gene: 12. The CDR3 nucleotides are TGTGCCAGCATGCCCGGACTAGTTTTTTTCTACGAGCAGTACTTC. Encoded protein: CASMPGLVFFYEQYF.

The chain has TRBV10-1 and TRBJ2-2, with 7 bases aligning to TRBD1. V was pared by 6 bases and J by 5 bases, with 15 bases of the junction left unmatched. The CDR3 is 17 residues long. Germline CDR1 reads WNHNN; CDR2 reads SYGVQD (reference sequence). CDR3 bases: TGCGCCAGCAGCCCTGGTGCGACAGGGTGGATAACCGGGGAGCTGTTTTTT. This translates into CASSPGATGWITGELFF.

The chain uses TRBV6-6 and TRBJ2-1, with a possible D match to TRBD2 (5 bases). Trimming took off 8 bases at V and 0 bases at J, with 11 bases between the two ends. Germline V CDR1 and CDR2: MNHNY, SVGAGI (reference sequence). This CDR3 spans 14 amino acids. CDR3 protein: CASELAYSYNEQFF. The CDR3 DNA reads TGTGCCAGCGAATTAGCGTACTCCTACAATGAGCAGTTCTTC.

This clone has just a few counts. The rearrangement uses TRBV5-1 and TRBJ1-1; D uncertain. V dropped 6 bases and J dropped 3 bases, with 12 bases sitting between them. CDR1 and CDR2 (germline): SGHRS, YFSETQ. The CDR3 spans 13 residues. In DNA form, the CDR3 reads TGCGCCAGCACCGCATACCCAGACACTGAAGCTTTCTTT. Translated: CASTAYPDTEAFF.